Listed below are T cell receptor beta chains from one sample, sequenced in a study of T-cell reconstitution after alpha-beta-depleted transplantation in children. TCRdb re-called the PCR reads with MiXCR, one entry per CDR3 protein. The sample has a few hundred thousand distinct CDR3 sequences; approximately 10% are singletons. The starting material was PBMCs from the stem cell graft donor, obtained from the stem cell graft. These receptors were obtained from a human donor who donated a stem cell graft to a child with acute myeloid leukemia. Each CDR3 is given with its conserved first and last residue. D genes are given only for firm matches. Expanded clones get a size class; other rows say once, few or many, or leave the size out.

V gene	J gene	clone size	D gene	CDR3 protein	CDR3 DNA
TRBV20-1	TRBJ2-1	NA	NA	CSAREQVYEQFF	TGCAGTGCTAGAGAACAGGTCTATGAGCAGTTCTTC
TRBV29-1	TRBJ2-7	NA	NA	CSVGQANSYEQYF	TGCAGCGTTGGCCAGGCCAACTCCTACGAGCAGTACTTC
TRBV5-1	TRBJ2-1	many	NA	CASSFGRNEQFF	TGCGCCAGCAGCTTCGGGCGCAATGAGCAGTTCTTC
TRBV20-1	TRBJ2-4	NA	NA	CSAGDLAKNIQYF	TGCAGTGCTGGAGACTTAGCCAAAAACATTCAGTACTTC
TRBV20-1	TRBJ1-2	NA	NA	CSARELQGYGYTF	TGCAGTGCTAGAGAACTACAGGGTTATGGCTACACCTTC
TRBV29-1	TRBJ2-1	NA	TRBD1	CSVVLLRTGTGPYNEQFF	TGCAGCGTTGTCTTGTTAAGGACCGGGACAGGGCCCTACAATGAGCAGTTCTTC
TRBV27	TRBJ1-5	few	TRBD1	CASSEGQGINQPQHF	TGTGCCAGCAGTGAGGGACAGGGGATAAATCAGCCCCAGCATTTT
TRBV9	TRBJ2-3	many	TRBD2	CASSAGTSGLSTDTQYF	TGTGCCAGCAGCGCGGGGACTAGCGGGCTCAGCACAGATACGCAGTATTTT
TRBV12-3/TRBV12-4	TRBJ2-1	NA	TRBD1	CASSQPGTGHNEQFF	TGTGCCAGCAGTCAACCCGGGACAGGACACAATGAGCAGTTCTTC
TRBV5-6	TRBJ1-1	NA	NA	CASSLEAGAGTEAFF	TGTGCCAGCAGCTTGGAAGCCGGGGCGGGCACTGAAGCTTTCTTT
TRBV7-9	TRBJ2-5	few	TRBD2	CASSLMAGGPVQETQYF	TGTGCCAGCAGCTTAATGGCGGGGGGGCCTGTCCAAGAGACCCAGTACTTC